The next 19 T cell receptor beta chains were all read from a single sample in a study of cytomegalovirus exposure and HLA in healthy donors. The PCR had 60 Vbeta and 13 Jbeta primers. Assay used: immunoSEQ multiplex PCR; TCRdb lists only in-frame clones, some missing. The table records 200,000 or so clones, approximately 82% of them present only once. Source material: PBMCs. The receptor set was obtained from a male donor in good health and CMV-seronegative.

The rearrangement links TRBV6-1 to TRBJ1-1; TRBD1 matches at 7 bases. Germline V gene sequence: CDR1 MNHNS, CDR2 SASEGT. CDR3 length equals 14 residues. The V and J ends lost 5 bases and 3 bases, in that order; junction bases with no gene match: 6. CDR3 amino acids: CASSPMTGHTEAFF. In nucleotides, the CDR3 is TGTGCCAGCAGTCCGATGACAGGGCACACTGAAGCTTTCTTT.

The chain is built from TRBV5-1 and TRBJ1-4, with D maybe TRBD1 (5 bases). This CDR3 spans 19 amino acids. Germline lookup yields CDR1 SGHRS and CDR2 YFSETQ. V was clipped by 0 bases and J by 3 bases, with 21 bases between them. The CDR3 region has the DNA TGCGCCAGCAGCTTGGAAATGTTTCGGGCGACAGTCCCTAATGAAAAACTGTTTTTT. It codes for CASSLEMFRATVPNEKLFF.

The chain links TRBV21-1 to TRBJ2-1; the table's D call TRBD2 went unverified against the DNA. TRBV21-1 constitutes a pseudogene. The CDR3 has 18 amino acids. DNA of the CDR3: TGTGCCAGCAGCAAAGGGGCTGCGGGAGTGGGATCCTACAATGAGCAGTTCTTC. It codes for CASSKGAAGVGSYNEQFF.

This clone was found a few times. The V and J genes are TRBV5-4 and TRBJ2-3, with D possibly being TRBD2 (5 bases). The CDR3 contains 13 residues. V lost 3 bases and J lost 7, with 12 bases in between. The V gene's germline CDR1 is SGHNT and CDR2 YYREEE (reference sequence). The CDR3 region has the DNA TGTGCCAGCAGCTCCCCTGAGGGATATACGCAGTATTTT. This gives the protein CASSSPEGYTQYF. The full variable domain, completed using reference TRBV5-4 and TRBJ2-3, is ETGVTQSPTHLIKTRGQQVTLRCSSQSGHNTVSWYQQALGQGPQFIFQYYREEENGRGNFPPRFSGLQFPNYSSELNVNALELDDSALYLCASSSPEGYTQYFGPGTRLTVL.

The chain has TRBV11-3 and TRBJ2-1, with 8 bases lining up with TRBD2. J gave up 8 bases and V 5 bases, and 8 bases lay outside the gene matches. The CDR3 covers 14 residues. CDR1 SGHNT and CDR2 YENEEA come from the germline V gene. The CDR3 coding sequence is TGTGCCAGCAGCAAAACGGGACTAGGGGATGAGCAGTTCTTC. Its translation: CASSKTGLGDEQFF.

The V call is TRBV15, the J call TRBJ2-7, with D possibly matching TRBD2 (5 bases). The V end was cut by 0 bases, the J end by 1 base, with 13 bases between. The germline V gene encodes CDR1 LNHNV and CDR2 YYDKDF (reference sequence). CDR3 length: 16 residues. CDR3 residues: CATSRDRGVKSYEQYF. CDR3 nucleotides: TGTGCCACCAGCAGAGATCGGGGTGTGAAATCCTACGAGCAGTACTTC.

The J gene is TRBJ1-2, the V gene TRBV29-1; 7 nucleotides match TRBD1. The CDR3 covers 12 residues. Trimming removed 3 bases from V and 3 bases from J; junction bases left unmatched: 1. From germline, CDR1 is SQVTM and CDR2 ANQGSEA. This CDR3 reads CSVDQGDYGYTF. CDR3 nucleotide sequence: TGCAGCGTTGATCAGGGGGACTATGGCTACACCTTC. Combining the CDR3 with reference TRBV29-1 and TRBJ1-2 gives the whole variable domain SAVISQKPSRDICQRGTSLTIQCQVDSQVTMMFWYRQQPGQSLTLIATANQGSEATYESGFVIDKFPISRPNLTFSTLTVSNMSPEDSSIYLCSVDQGDYGYTFGSGTRLTVV.

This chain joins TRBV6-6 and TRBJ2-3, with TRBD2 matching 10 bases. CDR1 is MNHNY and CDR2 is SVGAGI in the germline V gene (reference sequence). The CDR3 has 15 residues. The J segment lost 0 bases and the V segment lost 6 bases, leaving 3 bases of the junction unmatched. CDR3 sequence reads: CASRLTSGSTDTQYF. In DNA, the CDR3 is TGTGCCAGCAGGTTGACTAGCGGGAGCACAGATACGCAGTATTTT.

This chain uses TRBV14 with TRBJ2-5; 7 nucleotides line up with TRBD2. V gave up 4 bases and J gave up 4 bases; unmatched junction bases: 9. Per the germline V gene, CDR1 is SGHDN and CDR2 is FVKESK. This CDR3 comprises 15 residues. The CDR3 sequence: CASSLFSGIAETQYF. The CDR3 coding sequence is TGTGCCAGCAGCCTCTTCAGCGGGATAGCAGAGACCCAGTACTTC.

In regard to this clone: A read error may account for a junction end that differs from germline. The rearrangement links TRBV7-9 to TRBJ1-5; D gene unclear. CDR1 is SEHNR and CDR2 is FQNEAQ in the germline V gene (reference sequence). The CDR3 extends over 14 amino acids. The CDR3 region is CSSSSLGSNQPQHF. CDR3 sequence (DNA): TGTTCCAGCAGCTCCCTGGGCAGCAATCAGCCCCAGCATTTT.

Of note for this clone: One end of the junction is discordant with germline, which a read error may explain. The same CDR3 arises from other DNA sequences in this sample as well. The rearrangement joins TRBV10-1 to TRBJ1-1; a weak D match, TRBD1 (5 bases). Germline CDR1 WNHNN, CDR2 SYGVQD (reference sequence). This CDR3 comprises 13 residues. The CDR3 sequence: CASSQSQGTEAFF. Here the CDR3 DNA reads TGCGCCAGCTCCCAATCCCAGGGAACTGAAGCCTTCTTT.

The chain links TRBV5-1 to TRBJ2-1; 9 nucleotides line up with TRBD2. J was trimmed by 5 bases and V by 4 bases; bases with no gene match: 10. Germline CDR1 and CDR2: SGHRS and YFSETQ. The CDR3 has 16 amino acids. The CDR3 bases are TGCGCCAGCAGCCGGGGTCTAGCGGGATCGGACAATGAGCAGTTCTTC. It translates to CASSRGLAGSDNEQFF.

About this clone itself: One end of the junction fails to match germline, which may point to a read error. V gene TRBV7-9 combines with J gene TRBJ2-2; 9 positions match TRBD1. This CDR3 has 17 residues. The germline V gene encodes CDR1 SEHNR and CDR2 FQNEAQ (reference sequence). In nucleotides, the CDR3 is TGTTCCAGCGAAGGGACAGGGCAACTCGCGAACACCGGGGAGCTGTTTTTT. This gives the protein CSSEGTGQLANTGELFF. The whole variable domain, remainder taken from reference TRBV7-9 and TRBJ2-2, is DTGVSQNPRHKITKRGQNVTFRCDPISEHNRLYWYRQTLGQGPEFLTYFQNEAQLEKSRLLSDRFSAERPKGSFSTLEIQRTEQGDSAMYLCSSEGTGQLANTGELFFGEGSRLTVL.

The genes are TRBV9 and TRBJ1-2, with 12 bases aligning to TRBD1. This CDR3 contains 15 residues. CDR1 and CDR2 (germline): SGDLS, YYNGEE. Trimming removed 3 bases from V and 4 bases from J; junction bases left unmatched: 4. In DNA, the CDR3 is TGTGCCAGCAGCGCCGGGACAGGGGGCCGCTATGGCTACACCTTC. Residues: CASSAGTGGRYGYTF.

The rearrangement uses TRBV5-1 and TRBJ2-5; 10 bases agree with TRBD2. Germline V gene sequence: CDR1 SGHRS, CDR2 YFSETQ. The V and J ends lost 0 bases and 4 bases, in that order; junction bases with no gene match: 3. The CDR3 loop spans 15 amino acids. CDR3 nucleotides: TGCGCCAGCAGCTTGGCTGGACTAGCGGCAGAGACCCAGTACTTC. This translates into CASSLAGLAAETQYF.

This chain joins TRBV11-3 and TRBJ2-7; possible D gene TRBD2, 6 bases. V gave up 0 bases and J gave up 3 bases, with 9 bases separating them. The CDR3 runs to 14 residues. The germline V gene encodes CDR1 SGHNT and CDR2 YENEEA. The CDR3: CASSLEGGDYEQYF. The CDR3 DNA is TGTGCCAGCAGCTTAGAGGGGGGAGACTACGAGCAGTACTTC.

The CDR3 loop is CASSFAGGPVDTQYF. The DNA for the CDR3 is TGTGCCAGCAGTTTCGCGGGAGGGCCTGTAGATACGCAGTATTTT. The V gene is TRBV28, the J gene TRBJ2-3; 9 bases match TRBD2. The length of the CDR3 is 15 residues. J lost 5 bases, V lost 3 bases, and 6 bases had no gene match. Germline-derived CDR1 and CDR2 are MDHEN and SYDVKM. The full variable domain, rest sourced from reference TRBV28 and TRBJ2-3, is DVKVTQSSRYLVKRTGEKVFLECVQDMDHENMFWYRQDPGLGLRLIYFSYDVKMKEKGDIPEGYSVSREKKERFSLILESASTNQTSMYLCASSFAGGPVDTQYFGPGTRLTVL.

The CDR3 here is CASSPRQGADGYTF. The DNA of the CDR3 is TGTGCCAGCTCACCCCGACAGGGGGCGGATGGCTACACCTTC. The chain carries TRBV18 and TRBJ1-2; 10 positions agree with TRBD1. Germline V gives CDR1 KGHSH, CDR2 LQKENI. With V trimmed by 3 bases and J by 6 bases, 4 bases remained unmatched. The CDR3 totals 14 residues.

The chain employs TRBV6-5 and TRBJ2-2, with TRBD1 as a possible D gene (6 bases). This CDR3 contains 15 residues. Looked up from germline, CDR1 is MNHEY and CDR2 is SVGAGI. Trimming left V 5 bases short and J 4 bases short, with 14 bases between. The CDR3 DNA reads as TGTGCCAGCAGTGCCAGAACAGGGACCACCGGGGAGCTGTTTTTT. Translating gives CASSARTGTTGELFF.